The 9 T cell receptor beta chains below were found in one sample sequenced in a study of blood T cell repertoires in COVID-19 (dated by TCRdb to about 2020). The library was generated by the immunoSEQ multiplex PCR assay. TCRdb took over this immuneACCESS table, retaining in-frame rearrangements with V and J assigned. Such tables are incomplete; in checked studies, under half of the missing clones stem from an unresolved V gene, and the remainder is unexplained. Within this sample are approximately 230,000 clones, with approximately 89% of them counted one time only. The ten largest account for roughly 6% of the sample. The sample comprised peripheral blood. These receptors were obtained from a woman aged 25-40 years with COVID-19, enrolled during active disease.

CDR3 sequence reads: CASSGQAVSPLHF. The CDR3 bases are TGTGCCAGCAGCGGACAGGCGGTTTCACCCCTCCACTTT. The chain employs TRBV12-3 or TRBV12-4 and TRBJ1-6; 7 nucleotides line up with TRBD1. V shed 6 bases and J 9 bases; nucleotides not matched to a gene: 5. The CDR3 length is 13 residues.

Here the CDR3 DNA reads TGTGCCACCTCCACCCCAGCGGTCGCCAATGAGCAGTTCTTC. This translates into CATSTPAVANEQFF. The V gene is TRBV10-3, the J gene TRBJ2-1; D perhaps matches TRBD2 (5 bases). The CDR3 contains 14 residues. CDR1 is ENHRY and CDR2 is SYGVKD in the germline V gene. Trimming removed 10 bases at V and 6 bases at J, with 19 bases between.

The chain joins TRBV3-1 (or the pseudogene TRBV3-2) to TRBJ2-3; 7 positions agree with TRBD1. Trimming cost V 4 bases and J 6 bases; bases outside gene matches: 7. This CDR3 has 14 amino acids. Germline CDR1 and CDR2: LGHDT and YNNKEL (reference sequence). As DNA, the CDR3 is TGTGCCAGCAGCCCGGGACAGAGGAGGGATACGCAGTATTTT. Its protein is CASSPGQRRDTQYF.

The V gene is TRBV7-9, the J gene TRBJ2-7, with 11 nucleotides matching TRBD1. V lost 4 bases and J lost 6; bases outside the gene matches: 2. The CDR3 spans 13 residues. Germline V gene lookup returns CDR1 SEHNR and CDR2 FQNEAQ (reference sequence). The CDR3 protein is CASSWGQGGEQYV. CDR3 coding DNA: TGTGCCAGCAGCTGGGGACAGGGGGGCGAGCAGTACGTC.

CDR3 amino acids: CASSLTSDTDTQYF. Written as DNA, the CDR3 is TGTGCCAGTAGTCTGACTAGCGACACAGATACGCAGTATTTT. The genes are TRBV19 and TRBJ2-3; 8 bases match TRBD2. There are 14 residues in the CDR3. The V gene end was trimmed by 5 bases and the J gene end by 2 bases; junction bases not matched to a gene: 3. CDR1 is LNHDA, CDR2 SQIVND, per germline (reference sequence).

The chain recombines TRBV4-1 with TRBJ1-1; no definite D call. Trimming removed 5 bases from V and 1 base from J, with 11 bases in between. CDR1 and CDR2 (germline): MGHRA, YSYEKL. This CDR3 has 14 residues. The DNA for the CDR3 is TGCGCCAGCAGCGACCCCAGGAAGAACACTGAAGCTTTCTTT. Protein: CASSDPRKNTEAFF.

This chain connects TRBV9 to TRBJ2-1, with D possibly matching TRBD2 (6 bases). CDR1 is SGDLS and CDR2 is YYNGEE in the germline V gene. This CDR3 is built from 15 residues. V was shortened by 1 base and J by 0 bases, with 8 bases between the two germline ends. CDR3 DNA sequence: TGTGCCAGCAGCGTAACTAGCTCCTCCTACAATGAGCAGTTCTTC. Protein sequence: CASSVTSSSYNEQFF.

This clone has just one count. In nucleotides, the CDR3 is TGCGCCAGCAGCTTGGAAAGGGGCCGCTTAGCAAATGAGCAGTTCTTC. As protein: CASSLERGRLANEQFF. The rearrangement links TRBV5-1 to TRBJ2-1; D perhaps matches TRBD1 (5 bases). The germline gives CDR1 SGHRS, CDR2 YFSETQ. V lost 0 bases and J 7 bases, leaving 17 bases between the germline ends. The length of the CDR3 is 16 residues.

The chain couples TRBV27 to TRBJ2-3; 8 positions agree with TRBD2. Trimming cost V 2 bases and J 4 bases; bases outside gene matches: 11. Germline CDR1 MNHEY, CDR2 SMNVEV (reference sequence). The CDR3 is made up of 17 amino acids. As DNA, the CDR3 is TGTGCCAGCAGTTTACAAGGCCCAGCGGGAGCCCCAGATACGCAGTATTTT. Residues: CASSLQGPAGAPDTQYF.